The 24 T cell receptor beta chains below all came from one sample that was sequenced in a study of cytomegalovirus exposure and HLA in healthy donors. In the PCR, 60 Vbeta and 13 Jbeta primers were used. Sequencing was performed with immunoSEQ multiplex PCR; in TCRdb, only in-frame clones are kept and a portion is missing. The sample shows 200,000 to 300,000 clones, roughly 87% of them seen only once. Sequenced sample: PBMCs. Receptor source: a woman in her 40s in good health and CMV-seropositive.

The gene calls are TRBV7-3 and TRBJ2-7, with D maybe TRBD2 (6 bases). Germline V lookup: CDR1 SGHTA, CDR2 FQGTGA. The CDR3 contains 12 residues. Between the trimmed V and J ends, which lost 4 bases and 7 bases, there was a span of 11 bases. As DNA, the CDR3 is TGTGCCAGCAGCTCTTTGGGAGGAGAGCAGTACTTC. Protein: CASSSLGGEQYF. Filled out from reference TRBV7-3 and TRBJ2-7, the complete variable domain reads GAGVSQTPSNKVTEKGKYVELRCDPISGHTALYWYRQSLGQGPEFLIYFQGTGAADDSGLPNDRFFAVRPEGSVSTLKIQRTERGDSAVYLCASSSLGGEQYFGPGTRLTVT.

The chain recombines TRBV19 with TRBJ2-7, with 11 bases matching TRBD2. There are 15 residues in the CDR3. The germline gives CDR1 LNHDA, CDR2 SQIVND (reference sequence). V shed 6 bases and J 0 bases; nucleotides not matched to a gene: 4. The CDR3 nucleotides are TGTGCCAGTAGACCTAGCGGGAGGAGCTCCTACGAGCAGTACTTC. Residues: CASRPSGRSSYEQYF.

This sequence joins TRBV28 and TRBJ1-5, with a weak D call TRBD1 (5 bases). V shed 7 bases and J shed 10 bases, with 17 bases lying between them. CDR3 length: 13 residues. Per the germline V gene, CDR1 is MDHEN and CDR2 is SYDVKM. The CDR3 is CASNVIPREPQHF. The CDR3 nucleotides are TGTGCCAGCAACGTCATTCCCAGGGAACCCCAGCATTTT.

The gene calls are TRBV19 and TRBJ1-5; TRBD1 matches 9 bases. The V segment lost 1 base and the J segment 5 bases; nucleotides outside the gene matches: 6. This CDR3 comprises 16 residues. CDR1 is LNHDA and CDR2 is SQIVND in the germline V gene (reference sequence). The chain's CDR3 is CASSIVRDRVDQPQHF. The CDR3 nucleotides are TGTGCCAGTAGTATAGTACGGGACAGGGTGGATCAGCCCCAGCATTTT.

Comments on this clone: In the same sample, other DNA sequences code for this CDR3. The chain couples TRBV19 to TRBJ1-5; the D is unclear. V was clipped by 1 base and J by 4 bases, with 5 bases between them. Germline lookup yields CDR1 LNHDA and CDR2 SQIVND (reference sequence). The CDR3 contains 13 residues. The CDR3 region has the DNA TGTGCCAGTAGTATAGGGAGGAATCAGCCCCAGCATTTT. Amino acid sequence: CASSIGRNQPQHF. Supplemented by reference TRBV19 and TRBJ1-5, the full variable domain reads DGGITQSPKYLFRKEGQNVTLSCEQNLNHDAMYWYRQDPGQGLRLIYYSQIVNDFQKGDIAEGYSVSREKKESFPLTVTSAQKNPTAFYLCASSIGRNQPQHFGDGTRLSIL.

This clone appeared once. The chain combines TRBV4-2 with TRBJ2-1; 10 nucleotides line up with TRBD2. The ends lost 0 bases at V and 7 bases at J; junction bases unmatched: 12. Per the germline V gene, CDR1 is LGHNA and CDR2 is YNFKEQ. The CDR3 loop spans 18 amino acids. This chain's CDR3 is CASSQDEASGRFANEQFF. CDR3 nucleotide sequence: TGTGCCAGCAGCCAAGATGAGGCTAGCGGGAGATTTGCGAATGAGCAGTTCTTC.

CDR3 in DNA: TGTGCCAGCAGCGGACCACAGGGTGATCAGCCCCAGCATTTT. This translates into CASSGPQGDQPQHF. The V gene is TRBV9, the J gene TRBJ1-5; possible D gene TRBD1, 6 bases. The CDR3 contains 14 residues. Per the germline V gene, CDR1 is SGDLS and CDR2 is YYNGEE. The ends were cut back, 3 bases at V and 5 bases at J, with 12 bases in the middle.

This clone was observed a few times. The genes are TRBV5-4 and TRBJ1-1; D gene uncertain. This CDR3 comprises 14 residues. V shed 4 bases and J shed 0 bases, with 10 bases lying between them. Germline V lookup: CDR1 SGHNT, CDR2 YYREEE (reference sequence). CDR3 amino acids: CASSPGPMNTEAFF. Written as DNA, the CDR3 is TGTGCCAGCAGCCCAGGCCCGATGAACACTGAAGCTTTCTTT.

This chain links TRBV30 with TRBJ1-1; 8 positions match TRBD1. With V trimmed by 2 bases and J by 3 bases, 2 bases remained unmatched. CDR1 GTSNPN and CDR2 SVGIG come from the germline V gene (reference sequence). This CDR3 has 13 residues. This chain's CDR3 is CAWSQDRDTEAFF. The CDR3 nucleotides are TGTGCCTGGAGTCAGGACAGGGACACTGAAGCTTTCTTT.

This clone has just a few counts. The chain uses TRBV11-3 and TRBJ2-5; 7 bases line up with TRBD1. The germline CDR1 and CDR2 sequences are SGHNT and YENEEA. V lost 3 bases to trimming and J lost 2 bases; unmatched junction nucleotides: 6. CDR3 size: 15 residues. CDR3 region: CASSFNRGTQETQYF. The CDR3 bases are TGTGCCAGCAGCTTCAACAGGGGCACTCAAGAGACCCAGTACTTC.

The gene calls are TRBV5-1 and TRBJ2-4, with D perhaps TRBD2 (5 bases). Germline CDR1 is SGHRS and CDR2 is YFSETQ. This CDR3 comprises 18 residues. The ends were cut back, 0 bases at V and 0 bases at J, with 16 bases in the middle. The CDR3 DNA reads TGCGCCAGCAGCTTGGTGGTCGTCGGGGATCTAGCCAAAAACATTCAGTACTTC. Translation: CASSLVVVGDLAKNIQYF.

The chain links TRBV7-9 to TRBJ1-1, with 8 bases identical to TRBD1. Germline CDR1 is SEHNR and CDR2 is FQNEAQ (reference sequence). The ends lost 4 bases at V and 1 base at J; junction bases unmatched: 2. This CDR3 is 14 amino acids long. Here the CDR3 DNA reads TGTGCCAGCAGCTCGGGACAGGCGAACACTGAAGCTTTCTTT. Its translation is CASSSGQANTEAFF.

This chain uses TRBV19 with TRBJ1-5; possible D gene TRBD1, 5 bases. The CDR3 totals 12 residues. The germline CDR1 and CDR2 sequences are LNHDA and SQIVND (reference sequence). The V end lost 6 bases, the J end lost 12 bases, and 15 bases lay between the germline ends. The CDR3 loop is CASRDPGKDQHF. Here the CDR3 DNA reads TGTGCCAGTAGAGATCCAGGGAAGGACCAGCATTTT.

The CDR3 DNA is TGTGCCAGCAGCTTAGGGGCTAGCGGGGGTACAGAGACCCAGTACTTC. It is translated as CASSLGASGGTETQYF. The V call is TRBV7-7, the J call TRBJ2-5; 10 nucleotides align to TRBD2. This CDR3 comprises 16 residues. Germline CDR1 reads SSHAT; CDR2 reads FNYEAQ (reference sequence). The trim removed 1 base at V and 4 bases at J, leaving 6 bases unmatched. The full variable domain, in which reference TRBV7-7 and TRBJ2-5 provide the parts outside the CDR3, is GAGVSQSPRYKVTKRGQDVTLRCDPISSHATLYWYQQALGQGPEFLTYFNYEAQPDKSGLPSDRFSAERPEGSISTLTIQRTEQRDSAMYRCASSLGASGGTETQYFGPGTRLLVL.

The genes are TRBV5-6 and TRBJ1-3, with D unresolved. Trimming shortened V by 5 bases and J by 2 bases, and 11 bases separated the two germline ends. Germline V gene lookup returns CDR1 SGHDT and CDR2 YYEEEE. The CDR3 has 14 amino acids. CDR3 loop: CASSFAGTGNTIYF. In DNA form, the CDR3 reads TGTGCCAGCAGTTTCGCAGGAACTGGAAACACCATATATTTT. Filled out from reference TRBV5-6 and TRBJ1-3, the complete variable domain reads DAGVTQSPTHLIKTRGQQVTLRCSPKSGHDTVSWYQQALGQGPQFIFQYYEEEERQRGNFPDRFSGHQFPNYSSELNVNALLLGDSALYLCASSFAGTGNTIYFGEGSWLTVV.

The chain is built from TRBV9 and TRBJ2-3; 10 bases align to TRBD2. The CDR3 totals 17 residues. The V and J ends lost 4 bases and 4 bases, in that order; junction bases with no gene match: 12. Per the germline V gene, CDR1 is SGDLS and CDR2 is YYNGEE. CDR3 amino acids: CASSPKLSGRAPDTQYF. The CDR3, as DNA: TGTGCCAGCAGCCCGAAGCTAAGCGGGAGGGCCCCAGATACGCAGTATTTT. Using reference TRBV9 and TRBJ2-3 for the parts outside the CDR3, the full variable domain is DSGVTQTPKHLITATGQRVTLRCSPRSGDLSVYWYQQSLDQGLQFLIQYYNGEERAKGNILERFSAQQFPDLHSELNLSSLELGDSALYFCASSPKLSGRAPDTQYFGPGTRLTVL.

The rearrangement links TRBV29-1 to TRBJ2-2; 7 bases match TRBD2. The trim removed 3 bases at V and 0 bases at J, leaving 4 bases unmatched. Germline CDR1 is SQVTM and CDR2 is ANQGSEA. The CDR3 is made up of 15 amino acids. The CDR3 coding sequence is TGCAGCGTTGATCTGAGCGGGACGAACACCGGGGAGCTGTTTTTT. The encoded protein is CSVDLSGTNTGELFF.

In DNA, the CDR3 is TGTGCCAGCAGCCATTTCCGCGGGGCGGCCTACAATGAGCAGTTCTTC. This codes for CASSHFRGAAYNEQFF. V and J are TRBV11-2 and TRBJ2-1; a weak D match, TRBD2 (6 bases). There are 16 residues in the CDR3. From germline, CDR1 is SGHAT and CDR2 FQNNGV. V gave up 5 bases and J gave up 2 bases, with 16 bases separating them.

This clone was counted between two and nine times. The chain joins TRBV4-2 to TRBJ2-3; no reliable D call. This CDR3 is 14 amino acids long. V dropped 4 bases and J dropped 4 bases, with 12 bases sitting between them. The germline gives CDR1 LGHNA, CDR2 YNFKEQ. CDR3 in amino acids: CASSPREASDTQYF. DNA of the CDR3: TGTGCCAGCAGCCCCCGTGAAGCGTCAGATACGCAGTATTTT.

This chain joins TRBV11-2 and TRBJ2-7; TRBD2 aligns across 9 bases. Germline loops: CDR1 SGHAT, CDR2 FQNNGV. The CDR3 covers 15 residues. Trimming took 3 bases from V and 2 from J; bases not matched to a gene: 5. CDR3 amino acids: CASSFRLADPYEQYF. CDR3 nucleotide sequence: TGTGCCAGCAGCTTCCGACTAGCGGATCCCTACGAGCAGTACTTC.

The chain employs TRBV5-1 and TRBJ2-3, with D possibly matching TRBD1 (6 bases). This CDR3 spans 18 amino acids. V lost 0 bases and J 3 bases, leaving 20 bases between the germline ends. Looked up from germline, CDR1 is SGHRS and CDR2 is YFSETQ. CDR3 sequence: CASSLESGTHVTTDTQYF. The DNA for the CDR3 is TGCGCCAGCAGCTTGGAATCCGGGACACACGTCACAACAGATACGCAGTATTTT.

As concerns this clone: Other nucleotide sequences from this sample produce the same CDR3. The chain joins TRBV5-1 to TRBJ2-5; a weak D match, TRBD1 (7 bases). The CDR3 extends over 14 amino acids. Trimming shortened V by 1 base and J by 2 bases, and 9 bases separated the two germline ends. The germline V gene has CDR1 SGHRS and CDR2 YFSETQ. The CDR3 region is CASSLQGGQETQYF. The DNA of the CDR3 is TGCGCCAGCAGCTTGCAGGGGGGACAAGAGACCCAGTACTTC. The variable domain in full, completed from reference TRBV5-1 and TRBJ2-5, reads KAGVTQTPRYLIKTRGQQVTLSCSPISGHRSVSWYQQTPGQGLQFLFEYFSETQRNKGNFPGRFSGRQFSNSRSEMNVSTLELGDSALYLCASSLQGGQETQYFGPGTRLLVL.

This rearrangement joins TRBV7-2 to TRBJ1-2; D perhaps matches TRBD1 (6 bases). The CDR3 is 15 residues long. V lost 1 base and J 8 bases, leaving 17 bases between the germline ends. Germline V gene sequence: CDR1 SGHTA, CDR2 FQGNSA. CDR3 sequence (DNA): TGTGCCAGCAGCTTAGATGGGGGCGTGGGTAGGGGCTACACCTTC. Translation: CASSLDGGVGRGYTF.

V usage is TRBV7-9 and J usage is TRBJ2-5; 8 bases agree with TRBD2. Germline-derived CDR1 and CDR2 are SEHNR and FQNEAQ (reference sequence). CDR3 length: 13 residues. Unmatched junction bases numbered 4, after V lost 3 bases and J lost 7 bases. Written as DNA, the CDR3 is TGTGCCAGCAGCTTGACTAGCGAGGGGACCCAGTACTTC. It yields the protein CASSLTSEGTQYF.